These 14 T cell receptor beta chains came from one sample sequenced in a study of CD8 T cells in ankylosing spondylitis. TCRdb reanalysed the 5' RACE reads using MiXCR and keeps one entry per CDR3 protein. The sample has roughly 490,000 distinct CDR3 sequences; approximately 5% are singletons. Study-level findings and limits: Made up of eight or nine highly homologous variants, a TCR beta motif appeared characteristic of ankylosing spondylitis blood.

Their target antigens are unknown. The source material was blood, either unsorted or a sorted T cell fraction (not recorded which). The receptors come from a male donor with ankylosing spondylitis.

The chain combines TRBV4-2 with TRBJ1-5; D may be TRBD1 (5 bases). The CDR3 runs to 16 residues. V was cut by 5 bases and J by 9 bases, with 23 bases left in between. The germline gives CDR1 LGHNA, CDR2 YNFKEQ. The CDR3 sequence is CASSATGTPGGWPQHF. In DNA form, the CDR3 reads TGTGCCAGCAGCGCAACCGGGACTCCGGGTGGGTGGCCCCAGCATTTT.

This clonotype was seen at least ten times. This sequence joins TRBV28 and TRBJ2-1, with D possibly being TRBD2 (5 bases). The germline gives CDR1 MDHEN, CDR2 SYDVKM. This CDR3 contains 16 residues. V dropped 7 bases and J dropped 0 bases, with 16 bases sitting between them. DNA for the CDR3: TGTGCCAGCATAGAGGGCCCAACAATCTCCTACAATGAGCAGTTCTTC. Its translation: CASIEGPTISYNEQFF.

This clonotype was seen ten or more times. CDR3 DNA sequence: TGTGCCACTACGGACAGGGGTTATGCTGGGGCCAACGTCCTGACTTTC. Encoded protein: CATTDRGYAGANVLTF. The chain uses TRBV6-1 and TRBJ2-6; the match to TRBD1 covers 9 bases. V was clipped by 10 bases and J by 2 bases; unmatched bases: 9. Germline lookup yields CDR1 MNHNS and CDR2 SASEGT. The CDR3 contains 16 residues.

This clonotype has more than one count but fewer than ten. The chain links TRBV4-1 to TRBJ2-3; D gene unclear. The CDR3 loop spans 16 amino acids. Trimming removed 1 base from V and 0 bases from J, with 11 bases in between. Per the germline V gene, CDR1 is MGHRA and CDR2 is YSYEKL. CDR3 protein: CASSQVGRKSTDTQYF. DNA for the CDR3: TGCGCCAGCAGCCAAGTAGGGCGGAAGAGCACAGATACGCAGTATTTT.

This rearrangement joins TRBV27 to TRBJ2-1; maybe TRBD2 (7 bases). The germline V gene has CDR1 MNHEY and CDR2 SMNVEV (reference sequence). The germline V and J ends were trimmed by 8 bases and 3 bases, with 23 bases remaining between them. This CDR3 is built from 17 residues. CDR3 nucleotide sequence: TGTGCCAGCTCACATGCAAGCGGCGGGGGCGTCTACAATGAGCAGTTCTTC. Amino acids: CASSHASGGGVYNEQFF.

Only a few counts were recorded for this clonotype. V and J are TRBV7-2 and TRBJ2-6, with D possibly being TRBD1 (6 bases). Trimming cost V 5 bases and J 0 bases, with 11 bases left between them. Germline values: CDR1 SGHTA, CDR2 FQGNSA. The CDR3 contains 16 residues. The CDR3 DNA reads TGTGCCAGCAGCCCCCAGGGGATCTCTGGGGCCAACGTCCTGACTTTC. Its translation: CASSPQGISGANVLTF.

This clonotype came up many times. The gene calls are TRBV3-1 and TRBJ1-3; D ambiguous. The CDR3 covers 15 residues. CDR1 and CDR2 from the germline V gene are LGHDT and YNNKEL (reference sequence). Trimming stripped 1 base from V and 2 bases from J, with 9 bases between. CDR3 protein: CASSQGSRTGNTIYF. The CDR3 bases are TGTGCCAGCAGCCAAGGATCCAGAACTGGAAACACCATATATTTT.

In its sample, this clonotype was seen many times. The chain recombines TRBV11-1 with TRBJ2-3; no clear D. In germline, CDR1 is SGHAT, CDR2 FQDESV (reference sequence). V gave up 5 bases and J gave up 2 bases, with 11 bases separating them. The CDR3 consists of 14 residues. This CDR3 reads CASSPRAYTDTQYF. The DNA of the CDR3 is TGTGCCAGCAGCCCTCGGGCCTACACAGATACGCAGTATTTT.

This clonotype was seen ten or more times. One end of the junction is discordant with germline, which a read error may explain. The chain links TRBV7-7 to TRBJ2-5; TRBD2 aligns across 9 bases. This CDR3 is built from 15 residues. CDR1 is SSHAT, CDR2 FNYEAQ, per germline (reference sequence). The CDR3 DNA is TGTGCTAGCAGTTTCAGACTAGCGGAGCAAGAGACCCAGTACTTC. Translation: CASSFRLAEQETQYF.

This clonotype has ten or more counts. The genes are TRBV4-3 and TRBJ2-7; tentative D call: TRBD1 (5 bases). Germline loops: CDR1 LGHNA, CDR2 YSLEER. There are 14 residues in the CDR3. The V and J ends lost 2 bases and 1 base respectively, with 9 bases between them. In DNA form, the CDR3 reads TGCGCCAGCAGCCAACAGACAGATTCCTACGAGCAGTACTTC. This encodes CASSQQTDSYEQYF.

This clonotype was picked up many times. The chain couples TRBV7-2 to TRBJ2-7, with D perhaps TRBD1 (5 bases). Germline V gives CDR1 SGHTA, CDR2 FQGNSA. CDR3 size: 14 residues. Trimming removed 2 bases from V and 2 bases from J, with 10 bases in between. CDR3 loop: CASSLRPGTYEQYF. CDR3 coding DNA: TGTGCCAGCAGCTTACGCCCAGGGACCTACGAGCAGTACTTC.

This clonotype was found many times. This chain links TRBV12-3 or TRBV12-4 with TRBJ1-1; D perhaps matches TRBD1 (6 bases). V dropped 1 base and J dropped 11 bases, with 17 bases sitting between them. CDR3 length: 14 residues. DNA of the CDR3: TGTGCCAGCAGTTTAGGGGGTTCGACAGGACTCGCTTTCTTT. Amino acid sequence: CASSLGGSTGLAFF.

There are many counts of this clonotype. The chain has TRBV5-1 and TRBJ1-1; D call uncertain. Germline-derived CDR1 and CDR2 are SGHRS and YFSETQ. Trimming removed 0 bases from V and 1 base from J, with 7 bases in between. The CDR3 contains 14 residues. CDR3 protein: CASSLADSNTEAFF. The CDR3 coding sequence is TGCGCCAGCAGCTTGGCAGACTCGAACACTGAAGCTTTCTTT.

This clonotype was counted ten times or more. CDR3 DNA: TGTGCCAGAGGGACACCTGAAGTCCGGGAGACCCAGTACTTC. It specifies CARGTPEVRETQYF. The chain uses TRBV2 and TRBJ2-5; weak D call: TRBD1 (6 bases). The ends were cut back, 9 bases at V and 5 bases at J, with 19 bases in the middle. The CDR3 length is 14 residues. The germline gives CDR1 SNHLY, CDR2 FYNNEI.